Following are 17 T cell receptor beta chains from one sample sequenced in a study of cytomegalovirus exposure and HLA in healthy donors. PCR primers comprised 60 Vbeta and 13 Jbeta primers. Measured with immunoSEQ multiplex PCR; TCRdb has only the in-frame clones, and not every one. The sample contains tens of thousands of clones, about 61% of which appear only once. The sequenced sample was PBMCs. These receptors originate from a woman in her forties or fifties in good health and CMV-seronegative.

The gene calls are TRBV13 and TRBJ2-1; perhaps TRBD2 as D (6 bases). CDR1 is PRHDT, CDR2 FYEKMQ, per germline (reference sequence). CDR3 length: 14 amino acids. The V end was cut by 6 bases, the J end by 3 bases, with 12 bases between. CDR3 region: CASSPAGLYNEQFF. The CDR3 DNA reads as TGTGCCAGCAGTCCGGCGGGACTCTACAATGAGCAGTTCTTC.

The chain joins TRBV2 to TRBJ1-1, with D maybe TRBD1 (5 bases). V was clipped by 8 bases and J by 0 bases, with 10 bases between them. Germline V gives CDR1 SNHLY, CDR2 FYNNEI. CDR3 length: 13 amino acids. CDR3 coding DNA: TGTGCCAGCGGGGAGGGGTTGAACACTGAAGCTTTCTTT. This encodes CASGEGLNTEAFF.

This clone was counted between two and nine times. This rearrangement joins TRBV7-9 to TRBJ2-5, with 7 positions matching TRBD1. The CDR3 extends over 14 amino acids. Germline assignment: CDR1 SEHNR and CDR2 FQNEAQ (reference sequence). J was trimmed by 1 base and V by 3 bases; bases with no gene match: 2. In nucleotides, the CDR3 is TGTGCCAGCAGCTTGACAGGGTTCCAAGAGACCCAGTACTTC. This translates into CASSLTGFQETQYF.

The gene calls are TRBV2 and TRBJ2-1; possibly TRBD2 for D (6 bases). The CDR3 runs 15 residues. Germline CDR1 SNHLY, CDR2 FYNNEI. Trimming cost V 8 bases and J 1 base, with 15 bases left between them. CDR3 bases: TGTGCCAGCTCCCCAGAGGCGGGATCCTACAATGAGCAGTTCTTC. As protein: CASSPEAGSYNEQFF. Based on the CDR3 plus reference TRBV2 and TRBJ2-1, the full variable domain is EPEVTQTPSHQVTQMGQEVILRCVPISNHLYFYWYRQILGQKVEFLVSFYNNEISEKSEIFDDQFSVERPDGSNFTLKIRSTKLEDSAMYFCASSPEAGSYNEQFFGPGTRLTVL.

This sequence joins TRBV27 and TRBJ2-7; D might be TRBD1 (5 bases). The CDR3 runs to 14 residues. Germline CDR1 is MNHEY and CDR2 is SMNVEV (reference sequence). V was cut by 5 bases and J by 4 bases, with 15 bases left in between. Here the CDR3 reads CASSPTAPPYEQYF. The CDR3 DNA follows: TGTGCCAGCAGTCCGACAGCACCCCCATACGAGCAGTACTTC.

The table lists this clone with a count of one. This chain uses TRBV12-5 with TRBJ2-5, with 7 nucleotides matching TRBD2. The germline CDR1 and CDR2 sequences are LGHNT and FRNRAP. This CDR3 is built from 16 residues. V gave up 0 bases and J gave up 2 bases; unmatched junction bases: 6. CDR3: CASGLVRSSGQETQYF. The DNA for the CDR3 is TGTGCTAGTGGTTTGGTACGGAGTAGCGGGCAAGAGACCCAGTACTTC.

The chain uses TRBV7-8 and TRBJ2-7, with D perhaps matching TRBD1 (6 bases). This CDR3 comprises 15 residues. V was clipped by 1 base and J by 5 bases, with 15 bases between them. In germline, CDR1 is SGHVS, CDR2 FQNEAQ. The chain's CDR3 is CASSLDAGDYDEQYF. The CDR3, as DNA: TGTGCCAGCAGCTTAGACGCAGGGGATTATGACGAGCAGTACTTC.

The V and J genes are TRBV30 and TRBJ1-3; 11 bases agree with TRBD1. The germline CDR1 and CDR2 sequences are GTSNPN and SVGIG (reference sequence). The V gene end was trimmed by 4 bases and the J gene end by 6 bases; junction bases not matched to a gene: 8. This CDR3 has 15 amino acids. The CDR3 DNA reads TGTGCCTGGACCCCTCGGGACAGGGGGTTAAACACCATATATTTT. Amino acids: CAWTPRDRGLNTIYF.

The chain is built from TRBV19 and TRBJ1-1, with D possibly being TRBD1 (5 bases). Trimming removed 6 bases from V and 10 bases from J, with 21 bases in between. This CDR3 region has 14 residues. CDR1 is LNHDA and CDR2 is SQIVND in the germline V gene (reference sequence). The CDR3 loop is CASREGGDATAAFF. The CDR3 bases are TGTGCCAGTAGGGAGGGAGGGGACGCTACGGCAGCTTTCTTT.

The genes are TRBV9 and TRBJ2-7; D is ambiguous. Germline loops: CDR1 SGDLS, CDR2 YYNGEE. CDR3 length: 14 residues. The V end was cut by 0 bases, the J end by 7 bases, with 14 bases between. The CDR3 DNA is TGTGCCAGCAGCGTAGCCTCCGGTCACGGGGAGCAGTACTTC. Protein product: CASSVASGHGEQYF.

The chain carries TRBV19 and TRBJ2-7; TRBD2 agrees at 7 bases. Germline-derived CDR1 and CDR2 are LNHDA and SQIVND (reference sequence). V dropped 1 base and J dropped 12; count of bases not matched to a gene: 12. The CDR3 covers 14 residues. The CDR3 sequence is CASSIGGSASGLYF. The CDR3 DNA reads as TGTGCCAGTAGTATAGGCGGGTCTGCTAGCGGTTTGTACTTC.

The chain links TRBV6-6 to TRBJ1-2, with 7 bases fitting TRBD1. With V trimmed by 6 bases and J by 8 bases, 6 bases remained unmatched. CDR3 length equals 12 residues. CDR1 and CDR2 from the germline V gene are MNHNY and SVGAGI (reference sequence). The CDR3 loop is CASRPQGGGYTF. In DNA form, the CDR3 reads TGTGCCAGCAGACCCCAGGGGGGCGGCTACACCTTC.

The chain links TRBV5-1 to TRBJ2-5; the match to TRBD1 covers 7 bases. V trimming: 4 bases; J trimming: 4 bases; junction bases outside the gene matches: 7. The CDR3 has 14 amino acids. Germline V lookup: CDR1 SGHRS, CDR2 YFSETQ. CDR3 amino acids: CASSPRTGLETQYF. CDR3 nucleotides: TGCGCCAGCAGCCCCAGGACAGGTTTAGAGACCCAGTACTTC.

The CDR3 DNA follows: TGTGCCAGTACCGACAGGACGTATGGCTACACCTTC. It encodes CASTDRTYGYTF. The chain recombines TRBV19 with TRBJ1-2; weak D call: TRBD1 (6 bases). V was cut by 7 bases and J by 5 bases, with 11 bases left in between. Germline V gene data show CDR1 as LNHDA and CDR2 as SQIVND (reference sequence). The CDR3 extends over 12 amino acids. Drawing the rest from reference TRBV19 and TRBJ1-2, the complete variable domain is DGGITQSPKYLFRKEGQNVTLSCEQNLNHDAMYWYRQDPGQGLRLIYYSQIVNDFQKGDIAEGYSVSREKKESFPLTVTSAQKNPTAFYLCASTDRTYGYTFGSGTRLTVV.

This chain connects TRBV25-1 to TRBJ2-7; 10 nucleotides line up with TRBD2. The CDR3 runs to 16 residues. With 3 bases clipped from V and 3 bases from J, the junction kept 8 bases outside the gene matches. Germline CDR1 is MGHDK and CDR2 is SYGVNS. CDR3 DNA: TGTGCCAGCAGTGATCCCGGGACTAGCGTCGGCTACGAGCAGTACTTC. It is translated as CASSDPGTSVGYEQYF.

The chain is built from TRBV5-1 and TRBJ2-7; tentative D call: TRBD2 (6 bases). Trimming stripped 4 bases from V and 0 bases from J, with 17 bases between. The CDR3 sequence is 16 residues long. Germline CDR1 SGHRS, CDR2 YFSETQ. Here the CDR3 DNA reads TGCGCCAGCAGCCTGGGACTCGGGCGGGACTCCTACGAGCAGTACTTC. Amino acids: CASSLGLGRDSYEQYF.

The chain is built from TRBV19 and TRBJ2-5; 7 bases map to TRBD2. V dropped 4 bases and J dropped 4; count of bases not matched to a gene: 3. The CDR3 contains 13 residues. Germline V gene lookup returns CDR1 LNHDA and CDR2 SQIVND (reference sequence). CDR3 sequence reads: CASSSGSTETQYF. CDR3 nucleotides: TGTGCCAGTAGTAGCGGGAGTACAGAGACCCAGTACTTC.